This T cell receptor (beta chain) was identified during a study of shared clonotypes between healthy human individuals. Regarding the study as a whole: In general, naive subsets displayed greater estimated richness than memory subsets did.

Produced via immunoSEQ multiplex PCR; TCRdb's table is partial and in-frame only. Of approximately 940,000 clones listed, around 80% are singletons. Donors included only healthy HIV-negative adults lacking recent acute infections or vaccinations. Germline values: CDR1 SGHAT, CDR2 FQNNGV. The CDR3 runs to 12 residues. V was trimmed by 8 bases and J by 6 bases, leaving 12 bases between them. About this clone itself: Its antigen is currently unknown.

The rearrangement joins TRBV11-2 to TRBJ2-3; a possible D gene is TRBD2 (6 bases). This TCR derives from a man aged 18 to 35 in good health. Sequencing was performed on memory CD4+ T cells sorted from blood. The sample's subset: CD45RA-negative fraction. Here the CDR3 DNA reads TGTGCCAGCGGTGGTGGAGGGGATACGCAGTATTTT. It codes for CASGGGGDTQYF. The full variable domain, in which reference TRBV11-2 and TRBJ2-3 provide the parts outside the CDR3, is EAGVAQSPRYKIIEKRQSVAFWCNPISGHATLYWYQQILGQGPKLLIQFQNNGVVDDSQLPKDRFSAERLKGVDSTLKIQPAKLEDSAVYLCASGGGGDTQYFGPGTRLTVL.